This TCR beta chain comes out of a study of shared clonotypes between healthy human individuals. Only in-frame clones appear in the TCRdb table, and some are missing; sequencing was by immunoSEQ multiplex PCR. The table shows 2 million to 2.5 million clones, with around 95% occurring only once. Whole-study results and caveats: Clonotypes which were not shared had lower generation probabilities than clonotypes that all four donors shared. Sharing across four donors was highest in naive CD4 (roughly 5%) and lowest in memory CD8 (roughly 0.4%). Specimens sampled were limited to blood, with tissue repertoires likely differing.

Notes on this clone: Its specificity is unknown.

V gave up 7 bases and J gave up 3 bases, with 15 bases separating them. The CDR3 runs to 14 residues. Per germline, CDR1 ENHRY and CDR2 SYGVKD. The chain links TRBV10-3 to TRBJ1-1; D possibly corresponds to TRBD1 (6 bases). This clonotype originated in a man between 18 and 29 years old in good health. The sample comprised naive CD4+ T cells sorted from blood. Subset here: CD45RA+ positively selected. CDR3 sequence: CAIKLGGADTEAFF. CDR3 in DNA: TGTGCCATCAAACTCGGGGGGGCGGACACTGAAGCTTTCTTT.